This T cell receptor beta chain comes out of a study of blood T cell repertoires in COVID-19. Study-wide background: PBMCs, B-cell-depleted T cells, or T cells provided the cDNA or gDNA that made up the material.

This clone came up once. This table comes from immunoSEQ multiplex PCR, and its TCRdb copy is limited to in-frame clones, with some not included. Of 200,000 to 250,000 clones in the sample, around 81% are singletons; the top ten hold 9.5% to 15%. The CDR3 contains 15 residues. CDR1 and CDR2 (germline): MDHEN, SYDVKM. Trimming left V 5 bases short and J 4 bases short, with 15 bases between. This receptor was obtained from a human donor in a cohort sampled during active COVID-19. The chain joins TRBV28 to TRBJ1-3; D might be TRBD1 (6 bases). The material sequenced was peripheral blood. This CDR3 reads CASSLGVGGGNTIYF. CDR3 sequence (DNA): TGTGCCAGCAGTCTTGGGGTAGGGGGAGGAAACACCATATATTTT.